The 14 T cell receptor beta chains in this list originate from one sample, sequenced in a study of blood T cell repertoires in COVID-19. The method was immunoSEQ multiplex PCR; TCRdb's version includes in-frame clones alone and lacks a portion of them. The table lists roughly 50,000 clones, approximately 84% of them singletons. The sequencing sample was made of peripheral blood. Receptors originate from a human donor in a cohort sampled during active COVID-19.

Concerning this clone itself: The junction does not match germline at one end; this may be a read error. DNA of the CDR3: TGTGCCAGCAGTGGTCAGGGAGTACTAGCGGGCTTC. Translation: CASSGQGVLAGF. The V and J genes are TRBV2 and TRBJ2-7; 9 bases are shared with TRBD2. Germline values: CDR1 SNHLY, CDR2 FYNNEI. The CDR3 extends over 12 amino acids.

CDR3 amino acids: CASSLTRTQYF. DNA for the CDR3: TGTGCCAGCAGTTTAACCAGGACCCAGTACTTC. The chain combines TRBV28 with TRBJ2-5; unclear D gene. Deletions cut 2 bases from V and 7 bases from J, with 5 bases between. Germline CDR1 is MDHEN and CDR2 is SYDVKM. The CDR3 is 11 residues long.

The chain employs TRBV7-9 and TRBJ2-7; 7 bases agree with TRBD1. Germline V lookup: CDR1 SEHNR, CDR2 FQNEAQ (reference sequence). Trimming at V came to 6 bases and at J to 3 bases, leaving 2 bases not matched to a gene. CDR3 length: 12 residues. The CDR3 DNA reads as TGTGCCAGCAGGGGACAGAGCTACGAGCAGTACTTC. Its protein is CASRGQSYEQYF.

This clone was found once. The rearrangement joins TRBV29-1 to TRBJ1-2; 7 bases fit TRBD1. CDR1 and CDR2 (germline): SQVTM, ANQGSEA. Trimming at V came to 6 bases and at J to 5 bases, leaving 9 bases not matched to a gene. The CDR3 consists of 13 residues. In nucleotides, the CDR3 is TGCAGCGTCGGGGGAACAGGGGAATATGGCTACACCTTC. This translates into CSVGGTGEYGYTF.

V usage is TRBV7-9 and J usage is TRBJ2-1; maybe TRBD2 (6 bases). This CDR3 has 12 residues. CDR1 SEHNR and CDR2 FQNEAQ come from the germline V gene (reference sequence). Trimming took 5 bases from V and 14 from J, leaving 16 bases between them. CDR3 bases: TGTGCCAGCAGCAACCTCGGAGGGGCAAAGTTCTTC. Translation gives CASSNLGGAKFF.

The genes are TRBV5-1 and TRBJ1-2; D not certain. There are 13 residues in the CDR3. CDR1 and CDR2 from the germline V gene are SGHRS and YFSETQ. V was shortened by 5 bases and J by 4 bases, with 12 bases between the two germline ends. The CDR3 coding sequence is TGCGCCAGCAGGGAAAATGGGCTCTATGGCTACACCTTC. This codes for CASRENGLYGYTF.

V usage is TRBV5-1 and J usage is TRBJ2-5; 9 nucleotides agree with TRBD2. This CDR3 comprises 16 residues. CDR1 SGHRS and CDR2 YFSETQ come from the germline V gene. Trimming removed 2 bases from V and 5 bases from J; junction bases left unmatched: 10. The CDR3 is CASSLLAGSTAETQYF. The DNA of the CDR3 is TGCGCCAGCAGCTTACTAGCGGGCTCAACCGCGGAGACCCAGTACTTC.

The chain is built from TRBV7-6 and TRBJ2-1; TRBD2 matches at 16 bases. Germline V gene data show CDR1 as SGHVS and CDR2 as FNYEAQ. The CDR3 runs 16 residues. The V segment lost 4 bases and the J segment 9 bases; nucleotides outside the gene matches: 6. In DNA form, the CDR3 reads TGTGCCAGCAGCTCGGGACTAGCGGGAGGGCTTGTTGAGCAGTTCTTC. Translating gives CASSSGLAGGLVEQFF.

The gene calls are TRBV20-1 and TRBJ2-3; D ambiguous. In germline, CDR1 is DFQATT, CDR2 SNEGSKA (reference sequence). The CDR3 extends over 13 amino acids. The V gene lost 5 bases and the J gene lost 0 bases, with 9 bases spanning the gap. CDR3 protein: CSAGASSTDTQYF. CDR3 DNA sequence: TGCAGTGCTGGTGCTTCTAGCACAGATACGCAGTATTTT.

This chain uses TRBV7-7 with TRBJ1-1; 9 nucleotides align to TRBD1. From germline, CDR1 is SSHAT and CDR2 FNYEAQ (reference sequence). There are 13 residues in the CDR3. The ends lost 5 bases at V and 3 bases at J; junction bases unmatched: 1. CDR3 residues: CASSRDRDTEAFF. The CDR3 bases are TGTGCCAGCAGCCGGGACAGGGACACTGAAGCTTTCTTT.

The rearrangement links TRBV4-2 to TRBJ2-1; D not resolved. Germline assignment: CDR1 LGHNA and CDR2 YNFKEQ. The CDR3 consists of 15 residues. Trimming stripped 1 base from V and 2 bases from J, with 9 bases between. The CDR3 sequence is CASSQAAGTYNEQFF. CDR3 coding DNA: TGTGCCAGCAGCCAAGCCGCCGGTACCTACAATGAGCAGTTCTTC.

The chain couples TRBV7-3 to TRBJ2-1, with unresolved D. CDR1 and CDR2 from the germline V gene are SGHTA and FQGTGA. V was clipped by 5 bases and J by 1 base, with 15 bases between them. CDR3 length equals 16 residues. The CDR3 region is CASSLGQPASYNEQFF. The CDR3, as DNA: TGTGCCAGCAGCCTGGGCCAGCCGGCATCCTACAATGAGCAGTTCTTC.

The rearrangement links TRBV7-9 to TRBJ2-3, with D possibly matching TRBD2 (5 bases). This CDR3 is built from 16 residues. Germline values: CDR1 SEHNR, CDR2 FQNEAQ (reference sequence). Trimming shortened V by 1 base and J by 3 bases, and 14 bases separated the two germline ends. CDR3 region: CASSLGVGEETDTQYF. The CDR3, as DNA: TGTGCCAGCAGCTTAGGAGTCGGGGAAGAAACAGATACGCAGTATTTT.

This chain links TRBV29-1 with TRBJ2-4; tentative D call: TRBD2 (5 bases). V was cut by 4 bases and J by 6 bases, with 7 bases left in between. The germline V gene has CDR1 SQVTM and CDR2 ANQGSEA. This CDR3 contains 11 residues. The CDR3 loop reads CSVGLANIQYF. The DNA for the CDR3 is TGCAGCGTTGGGCTAGCAAACATTCAGTACTTC.